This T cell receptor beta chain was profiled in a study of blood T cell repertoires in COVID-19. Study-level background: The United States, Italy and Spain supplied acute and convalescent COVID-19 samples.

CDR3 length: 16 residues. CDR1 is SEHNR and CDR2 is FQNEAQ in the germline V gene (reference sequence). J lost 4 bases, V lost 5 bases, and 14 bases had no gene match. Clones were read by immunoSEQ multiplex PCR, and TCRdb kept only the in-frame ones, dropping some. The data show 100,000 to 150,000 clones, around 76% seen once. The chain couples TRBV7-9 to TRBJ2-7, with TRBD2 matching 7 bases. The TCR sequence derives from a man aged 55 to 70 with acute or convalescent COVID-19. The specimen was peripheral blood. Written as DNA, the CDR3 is TGTGCCAGCAGCAGTCTTACCGGACTAGTCTATTACGAGCAGTACTTC. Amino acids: CASSSLTGLVYYEQYF.